This T cell receptor beta chain was sequenced during a study of blood T cell repertoires in COVID-19 (dated by TCRdb to about 2020). Background on the whole study: The collaborator samples originated in the United States, Italy and Spain and spanned the acute and convalescent phases of COVID-19. The material from the prospective study consisted of cDNA or gDNA derived from T cells, B-cell-depleted T cells, or PBMCs. Deeply sampled blood TCRbeta repertoires from subjects exposed to, actively infected with, or recovered from COVID-19 were included in the dataset. The repertoires were released in a freely available public database intended as a resource for research on the immune response to SARS-CoV-2. Samples came from the ongoing ImmuneRACE study (first 160 participants) plus 1,254 subjects from 6 global collaborators. Nearly every sample came with metadata listing a de-identified subject ID, COVID-19 status, age in years and sex. Where HLA class I and class II types were available, the types were taken from metadata supplied by the sample provider, not from assay-based typing. Summary of the overall study and its limitations: Clinical and demographic metadata were provided uncurated, with the amount varying by source and participant.

In the prospective study, participants were roughly 18 to 100 years old, resided in fewer than 25 geographic areas of the United States, and were enrolled through a virtual design. To assign participants to cohorts, the prospective study relied on clinical history that participants themselves reported in a screening survey and a study questionnaire. In the prospective study, mobile phlebotomists collected whole blood, serum and a nasopharyngeal or oropharyngeal swab from each participant. Additional blood draws and questionnaires over an approximately two-month period could optionally be provided by prospective study participants. Blood samples from the prospective study were shipped frozen or at room temperature prior to DNA extraction. Points on this clone: No cognate antigen has been identified for it. No base qualities exist here, and no much larger clone lies one base off it.

TCRbeta CDR3 regions were amplified from genomic DNA using the immunoSEQ Assay, a bias-controlled multiplex PCR. In the source study's methods: Within the assay, amplification of reference gene primers was used to estimate how many nucleated cells each sample contained. Sequence reads were collapsed and filtered to measure the absolute abundance of every unique TCRbeta CDR3 rearrangement. For each sample, productive Simpson clonality was calculated as the square root of Simpson's diversity index across productive rearrangements. TCRdb carries this immuneACCESS record with in-frame sequences only. Its versions omit some clonotypes, under half of them owing to an unresolved V gene in the studies checked, with the rest unexplained. That table supplies the V and J calls and clone size; D and trimming were determined from the DNA. The sample table lists more than 200,000 clones, 65% to 85% of them with a count of one. The leading ten clones occupy 6.5% to 8.5% of the sample.

CDR1 and CDR2 are drawn from the germline V gene: SQVTM, ANQGSEA. Counted from cysteine to phenylalanine, this CDR3 has 12 amino acids. The entry retains the CDR3 DNA only, 36 bases that are in frame from base 1. V loses 3 bases of germline sequence and J loses 4 bases, and the interval between the two ends is 9 bases. The receptor's source is a woman aged 35 to 49 with acute COVID-19. Sequencing was done on a sample of PBMCs or T cells enriched from blood (not recorded which). Recombination linked TRBV29-1 to TRBJ1-1; TRBD1 is possibly the D segment (5 matching bases). The sequenced DNA is TGCAGCGTTGATCACGGGGGCACTGAAGCTTTCTTT. Its protein is CSVDHGGTEAFF.